This TCR beta chain was identified in a study of CD8+ T cells in alopecia areata. Treatment in this sample: oral pan-JAK inhibitor, 5-10 mg twice daily. Study-wide results and limits: Scalp sequencing also captures normal skin's resident alphabeta T cells. Persistence during tofacitinib was seen for many expanded lesional clones in scalp and blood. Affected lesional scalp, above all in alopecia totalis/universalis, was more clonal than normal scalp.

Concerning this clone itself: No antigen is known for it.

The sequencing template was cDNA reverse transcribed from extracted RNA. Produced via immunoSEQ multiplex PCR; TCRdb's table is partial and in-frame only. The sample holds hundreds of thousands of clones, approximately 70% seen once. The CDR3 length is 13 residues. Trimming stripped 4 bases from V and 7 bases from J, with 14 bases between. From germline, CDR1 is SGHDT and CDR2 YYEEEE. This sequence joins TRBV5-6 and TRBJ1-2, with D tentatively TRBD1 (5 bases). The sequence was collected from a human donor with alopecia areata. This sample comprised CD4+ T cells sorted from blood, obtained at approximately week 42, from a patient treated with tofacitinib. CDR3 sequence: CASSVDTVLGYTF. Written as DNA, the CDR3 is TGTGCCAGCAGCGTGGACACCGTCCTTGGCTACACCTTC.